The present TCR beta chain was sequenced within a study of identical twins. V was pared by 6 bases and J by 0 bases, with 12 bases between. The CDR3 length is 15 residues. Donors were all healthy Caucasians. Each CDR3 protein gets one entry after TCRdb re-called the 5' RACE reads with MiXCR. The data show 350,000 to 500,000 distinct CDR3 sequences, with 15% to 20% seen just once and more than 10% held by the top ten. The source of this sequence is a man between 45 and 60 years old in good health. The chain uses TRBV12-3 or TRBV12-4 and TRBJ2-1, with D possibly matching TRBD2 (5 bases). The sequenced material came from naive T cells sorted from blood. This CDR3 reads CASSPQRSSYNEQFF. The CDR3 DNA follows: TGTGCCAGCAGCCCCCAGCGGAGCTCCTACAATGAGCAGTTCTTC.